This entry lists 30 T cell receptor beta chains sequenced from one sample in a study of OX40 agonist ivuxolimab in advanced cancers. This table comes from immunoSEQ multiplex PCR, and its TCRdb copy is limited to in-frame clones, with some not included. The sample lists about 46,000 clones; roughly 90% were seen once. Specimen: CD4+ or CD8+ T cells sorted from blood, collected in a trial of the OX40 agonist ivuxolimab. The source is an adult with an advanced solid tumor such as melanoma, head and neck, liver or kidney cancer.

V usage is TRBV27 and J usage is TRBJ1-1; no clear D. Germline lookup yields CDR1 MNHEY and CDR2 SMNVEV (reference sequence). The length of the CDR3 is 13 residues. V was pared by 8 bases and J by 2 bases, with 12 bases between. The DNA of the CDR3 is TGTGCCAGCCGCCCCGGGCGAAACACTGAAGCTTTCTTT. Residues: CASRPGRNTEAFF.

This clone was seen just once. The V gene is TRBV11-3, the J gene TRBJ2-2, with 11 nucleotides matching TRBD1. Trimming removed 3 bases from V and 7 bases from J; junction bases left unmatched: 7. There are 16 residues in the CDR3. Per germline, CDR1 SGHNT and CDR2 YENEEA. The CDR3 nucleotides are TGTGCCAGCAGCTTCAGGACAGGGGGCCGGGGCGGGGAGCTGTTTTTT. Translated, it gives CASSFRTGGRGGELFF. Variable domain in full (rest from reference TRBV11-3 and TRBJ2-2): EAGVVQSPRYKIIEKKQPVAFWCNPISGHNTLYWYLQNLGQGPELLIRYENEEAVDDSQLPKDRFSAERLKGVDSTLKIQPAELGDSAVYLCASSFRTGGRGGELFFGEGSRLTVL.

This clone came up once. The V call is TRBV6-5, the J call TRBJ1-2; a weak D match, TRBD1 (6 bases). Germline V CDR1 and CDR2: MNHEY, SVGAGI. Trimming removed 5 bases from V and 8 bases from J, with 18 bases in between. The CDR3 contains 14 residues. The CDR3 sequence is CASSPLPGVWGYTF. In nucleotides, the CDR3 is TGTGCCAGCAGTCCACTCCCAGGGGTCTGGGGCTACACCTTC.

This chain links TRBV7-9 with TRBJ1-1; D remains unclear. V shed 3 bases and J shed 7 bases, with 15 bases lying between them. This CDR3 has 14 amino acids. Germline loops: CDR1 SEHNR, CDR2 FQNEAQ (reference sequence). CDR3 nucleotides: TGTGCCAGCAGCTTTTTTGAGGGCGGAGGTGAAGCTTTCTTT. Translated, it gives CASSFFEGGGEAFF. The full variable domain, rest sourced from reference TRBV7-9 and TRBJ1-1, is DTGVSQNPRHKITKRGQNVTFRCDPISEHNRLYWYRQTLGQGPEFLTYFQNEAQLEKSRLLSDRFSAERPKGSFSTLEIQRTEQGDSAMYLCASSFFEGGGEAFFGQGTRLTVV.

This chain links TRBV28 with TRBJ2-1; TRBD1 aligns across 10 bases. The CDR3 has 15 residues. J gave up 1 base and V 5 bases, and 2 bases lay outside the gene matches. Germline V lookup: CDR1 MDHEN, CDR2 SYDVKM. The CDR3 region has the DNA TGTGCCAGCAGTGCGGACAGGGGGTCCTACAATGAGCAGTTCTTC. It specifies CASSADRGSYNEQFF.

The chain joins TRBV7-9 to TRBJ2-2; D gene uncertain. The CDR3 length is 16 residues. From germline, CDR1 is SEHNR and CDR2 FQNEAQ (reference sequence). V lost 4 bases to trimming and J lost 0 bases, with 12 bases between them. CDR3 residues: CASSSYRSPNTGELFF. CDR3 sequence (DNA): TGTGCCAGCAGCTCTTACAGAAGCCCGAACACCGGGGAGCTGTTTTTT.

V gene TRBV9 combines with J gene TRBJ2-2, with D tentatively TRBD2 (6 bases). CDR1 is SGDLS and CDR2 is YYNGEE in the germline V gene. The V end lost 0 bases, the J end lost 3 bases, and 24 bases lay between the germline ends. This CDR3 comprises 20 residues. The CDR3 sequence: CASSVGEAGRALSDTGELFF. As DNA, the CDR3 is TGTGCCAGCAGCGTAGGGGAGGCAGGTAGAGCTCTGTCGGACACCGGGGAGCTGTTTTTT.

The genes are TRBV5-1 and TRBJ2-3; maybe TRBD1 (6 bases). The V gene's germline CDR1 is SGHRS and CDR2 YFSETQ. The CDR3 covers 15 residues. V lost 4 bases and J lost 5, with 17 bases in between. In DNA, the CDR3 is TGCGCCAGCAGCCCGGAGCTGGGGGCAGGAGATACGCAGTATTTT. This gives the protein CASSPELGAGDTQYF.

The genes are TRBV7-2 and TRBJ2-3; 9 nucleotides align to TRBD1. Germline values: CDR1 SGHTA, CDR2 FQGNSA. The CDR3 runs to 15 residues. J was trimmed by 9 bases and V by 5 bases; bases with no gene match: 12. The CDR3 bases are TGTGCCAGCAGCGCCGTCCCGGGACAGGGATCGACGCAGTATTTT. This sequence encodes CASSAVPGQGSTQYF.

The chain joins TRBV11-2 to TRBJ2-3; 7 nucleotides agree with TRBD2. Germline trimming cut 1 base from V and 6 bases from J; bases unmatched to any gene: 7. This CDR3 has 15 residues. The germline gives CDR1 SGHAT, CDR2 FQNNGV. The DNA for the CDR3 is TGTGCCAGCAGCTTAGGTCGCGGGGGTGGTGATACGCAGTATTTT. Translation: CASSLGRGGGDTQYF.

This clone has only a few counts. The chain is built from TRBV9 and TRBJ2-2; 9 nucleotides match TRBD1. From germline, CDR1 is SGDLS and CDR2 YYNGEE. CDR3 length: 15 amino acids. Trimming took 4 bases from V and 7 from J; bases not matched to a gene: 8. The CDR3 reads CASSPGQGISGELFF. As DNA, the CDR3 is TGTGCCAGCAGCCCGGGACAGGGAATAAGCGGGGAGCTGTTTTTT.

The chain couples TRBV7-3 to TRBJ2-2; D gene unclear. V lost 3 bases, J lost 6 bases, and 11 bases lay in between. Germline CDR1 is SGHTA and CDR2 is FQGTGA. The CDR3 spans 14 residues. The CDR3 nucleotides read TGTGCCAGCAGCTTCCTAGTTGGCCCCGGGGAGCTGTTTTTT. This sequence encodes CASSFLVGPGELFF.

The chain joins TRBV6-5 to TRBJ1-1; perhaps TRBD1 as D (5 bases). In germline, CDR1 is MNHEY, CDR2 SVGAGI. Trimming cost V 8 bases and J 2 bases, with 9 bases left between them. This CDR3 has 12 amino acids. The CDR3 is CASGHLNTEAFF. The CDR3 bases are TGTGCCAGCGGACACTTAAACACTGAAGCTTTCTTT.

The gene calls are TRBV5-1 and TRBJ2-7; 7 nucleotides line up with TRBD2. Unmatched junction bases numbered 2, after V lost 0 bases and J lost 2 bases. The CDR3 covers 14 residues. CDR1 and CDR2 (germline): SGHRS, YFSETQ. The CDR3 reads CASSLEGLTYEQYV. For the CDR3, the DNA is TGCGCCAGCAGCTTGGAGGGACTAACCTACGAGCAGTACGTC.

This rearrangement joins TRBV10-2 to TRBJ2-3, with 16 nucleotides matching TRBD2. The junction had 16 bases not matched to a gene; V was cut back by 9 bases and J by 4 bases. The CDR3 contains 19 residues. Germline V gene data show CDR1 as WSHSY and CDR2 as SAAADI. The CDR3 reads CARKTGTSGGAFTSDTQYF. The CDR3, as DNA: TGCGCCAGGAAGACCGGGACTAGCGGGGGGGCATTTACTTCAGATACGCAGTATTTT.

The chain is built from TRBV2 and TRBJ1-5; tentative D call: TRBD1 (6 bases). Germline CDR1 is SNHLY and CDR2 is FYNNEI. The CDR3 has 15 amino acids. Trimming cost V 4 bases and J 7 bases, with 17 bases left between them. CDR3 in amino acids: CASSGSGVGDQPQHF. DNA for the CDR3: TGTGCCAGCAGTGGTTCAGGGGTGGGAGACCAGCCCCAGCATTTT.

This sequence joins TRBV9 and TRBJ2-7; unclear D gene. The CDR3 covers 13 residues. Germline V lookup: CDR1 SGDLS, CDR2 YYNGEE. V lost 4 bases and J 2 bases, leaving 10 bases between the germline ends. CDR3 coding DNA: TGTGCCAGCAGCCCACCTGGGGCCTACGAGCAGTACTTC. Translated, it gives CASSPPGAYEQYF.

V usage is TRBV7-2 and J usage is TRBJ1-6; D uncertain. Germline CDR1 reads SGHTA; CDR2 reads FQGNSA. The CDR3 is 13 amino acids. With 1 base removed from V and 7 bases from J, the gap between germline ends came to 5 bases. CDR3 sequence reads: CASSLVRNSPLHF. In DNA form, the CDR3 reads TGTGCCAGCAGCTTAGTCAGGAATTCACCCCTCCACTTT.

The gene calls are TRBV7-8 and TRBJ2-1; unclear D gene. This CDR3 contains 14 residues. CDR1 and CDR2 (germline): SGHVS, FQNEAQ. Trimming pared 2 bases from V and 8 bases from J, leaving 13 bases between. The CDR3 spells CASSLTGGRDEQFF. For the CDR3, the DNA is TGTGCCAGCAGCTTAACGGGCGGTAGGGATGAGCAGTTCTTC.

The genes are TRBV4-1 and TRBJ2-1; tentatively, D is TRBD2 (5 bases). This CDR3 spans 15 amino acids. V was shortened by 4 bases and J by 6 bases, with 16 bases between the two germline ends. Germline values: CDR1 MGHRA, CDR2 YSYEKL. Here the CDR3 DNA reads TGCGCCAGCAGCCTTAGCACCGGGGTTGGCAATGAGCAGTTCTTC. The encoded protein is CASSLSTGVGNEQFF.

In its sample, this clone was seen once. The chain combines TRBV4-1 with TRBJ1-1; no firm D call. Germline V gene lookup returns CDR1 MGHRA and CDR2 YSYEKL. The CDR3 covers 15 residues. Trimming stripped 3 bases from V and 0 bases from J, with 11 bases between. The chain's CDR3 is CASSQFLDLNTEAFF. The CDR3 nucleotides read TGCGCCAGCAGCCAGTTCCTCGACTTGAACACTGAAGCTTTCTTT.

This clone came up once. One end of the junction fails to match germline, which may point to a read error. The gene calls are TRBV7-7 and TRBJ1-1; D gene uncertain. Per germline, CDR1 SSHAT and CDR2 FNYEAQ (reference sequence). This CDR3 comprises 13 residues. CDR3 residues: CASSQRMNTEAFF. The CDR3 DNA sequence: TGTGCTAGCAGCCAAAGAATGAACACTGAAGCTTTCTTT.

The rearrangement uses TRBV7-2 and TRBJ2-1; TRBD2 might be the D (5 bases). CDR3 length equals 16 residues. Germline V gene sequence: CDR1 SGHTA, CDR2 FQGNSA. Deletions cut 5 bases from V and 4 bases from J, with 18 bases between. In DNA form, the CDR3 reads TGTGCCAGCAGCCCACCGGCCCCGAGGGTTTACAATGAGCAGTTCTTC. It yields the protein CASSPPAPRVYNEQFF.

The chain employs TRBV6-4 and TRBJ2-4; weak D call: TRBD1 (5 bases). The CDR3 contains 15 residues. V lost 4 bases and J 8 bases, leaving 18 bases between the germline ends. Germline CDR1 and CDR2: MRHNA and SNTAGT. CDR3 sequence: CASSGRQSGDDIQYF. The CDR3 DNA reads as TGTGCCAGCAGTGGAAGACAGTCGGGTGATGACATTCAGTACTTC.

The CDR3 nucleotides are TGTGCCAGCAGCTCCCGGACTAGTTTAGGAGAGACCCAGTACTTC. Its protein product is CASSSRTSLGETQYF. This chain connects TRBV5-4 to TRBJ2-5, with 7 nucleotides matching TRBD2. The CDR3 covers 15 residues. The germline gives CDR1 SGHNT, CDR2 YYREEE (reference sequence). After removal of 3 bases from V and 4 bases from J, the junction contained 9 bases not matched to a gene.

The V gene is TRBV28, the J gene TRBJ2-7; 7 bases are shared with TRBD1. The V and J ends lost 2 bases and 2 bases, in that order; junction bases with no gene match: 3. The CDR3 spans 14 residues. Germline CDR1 reads MDHEN; CDR2 reads SYDVKM. DNA for the CDR3: TGTGCCAGCAGTTTAACAGGGACAGCCTACGAGCAGTACGTC. Its translation is CASSLTGTAYEQYV.

The genes are TRBV25-1 and TRBJ2-7; D gene unclear. The length of the CDR3 is 13 residues. Germline values: CDR1 MGHDK, CDR2 SYGVNS. V gave up 6 bases and J gave up 4 bases, with 13 bases separating them. CDR3 loop: CASRQGDGYEQYF. The CDR3 nucleotides are TGTGCCAGCAGACAAGGCGATGGGTACGAGCAGTACTTC.

J is TRBJ2-2 and V is TRBV5-1; TRBD2 aligns across 11 bases. CDR1 and CDR2 from the germline V gene are SGHRS and YFSETQ. The CDR3 totals 17 residues. The trim removed 4 bases at V and 4 bases at J, leaving 9 bases unmatched. The CDR3, as DNA: TGCGCCAGCAGCCACCGACTAGCGGGGTTATCCACCGGGGAGCTGTTTTTT. It encodes CASSHRLAGLSTGELFF. Looking up the rest from reference TRBV5-1 and TRBJ2-2 gives the full variable domain: KAGVTQTPRYLIKTRGQQVTLSCSPISGHRSVSWYQQTPGQGLQFLFEYFSETQRNKGNFPGRFSGRQFSNSRSEMNVSTLELGDSALYLCASSHRLAGLSTGELFFGEGSRLTVL.

The chain carries TRBV11-2 and TRBJ2-2, with 8 bases aligning to TRBD1. This CDR3 is built from 15 residues. With V trimmed by 5 bases and J by 3 bases, 5 bases remained unmatched. The germline gives CDR1 SGHAT, CDR2 FQNNGV. Here the CDR3 DNA reads TGTGCCAGCAGCGACCAGGGGGCGGACACCGGGGAGCTGTTTTTT. It specifies CASSDQGADTGELFF.

The chain combines TRBV19 with TRBJ2-1, with 12 bases lining up with TRBD2. The CDR3 extends over 13 amino acids. Germline values: CDR1 LNHDA, CDR2 SQIVND (reference sequence). With V trimmed by 9 bases and J by 6 bases, 3 bases remained unmatched. The CDR3 protein is CASKLAGGNEQFF. The CDR3 region has the DNA TGTGCCAGCAAACTAGCGGGAGGCAATGAGCAGTTCTTC.